A selection of T cell receptor beta chains follows, all from one sample in a study of T cells in Graves' hyperthyroidism and ophthalmopathy. TCRdb re-called the multiplex PCR reads with MiXCR, one entry per CDR3 protein. Of about 600,000 distinct CDR3 sequences in the sample, 14% were seen once. The sample consisted of blood. The receptors were gathered from a woman aged 18-35 years with Graves' ophthalmopathy. CDR3s include the opening cysteine and the closing phenylalanine or tryptophan. D genes are given only for firm matches. The size field is filled for only some rows; it gives once, few, many or a size class.

v_gene,d_gene,abundance,j_gene,CDR3nt,CDR3aa
TRBV6-4,TRBD1,few,TRBJ1-4,TGTGCCAGCAGTGCGGGACAGGGAGCTAATGAAAAACTGTTTTTT,CASSAGQGANEKLFF
TRBV20-1,TRBD1,many,TRBJ1-2,TGCAGTGCCCTGGACAGGGGTGGCTACACCTTC,CSALDRGGYTF
TRBV28,TRBD1,NA,TRBJ1-2,TGTGCCAGCAGTTACGGGACAGGGGACTATGGCTACACCTTC,CASSYGTGDYGYTF
TRBV25-1,NA,NA,TRBJ1-2,TGTGCCAGCAGTGAAAATAGTGGGGGCTACACCTTC,CASSENSGGYTF
TRBV28,NA,many,TRBJ1-4,TGTGCCAGCAGTTTAGTACAGGGCCGAGGGAAACTGTTTTTT,CASSLVQGRGKLFF
TRBV6-1,NA,few,TRBJ1-5,TGTGCCAGTTCCGCCACTGGGGGGCTTGTTCAGCCCCAGCATTTT,CASSATGGLVQPQHF
TRBV9,TRBD1,NA,TRBJ2-7,TGTGCCAGCAGCGTAGGACTAACGTCGGACAGGCACGAGCAGTACTTC,CASSVGLTSDRHEQYF
TRBV19,TRBD1,NA,TRBJ2-7,TGTGCCAGTAGTATATCGGGACAGGGGCAGGACGAGCAGTACTTC,CASSISGQGQDEQYF
TRBV4-2,NA,NA,TRBJ2-7,TGTGCCAGCAGCCAAGAGTGGACCAATTCCTACGAGCAGTACTTC,CASSQEWTNSYEQYF
TRBV18,NA,few,TRBJ1-3,TGTGCCAGCTCACCCATGGTCGGGAAGTCCTCTGGAAACACCATATATTTT,CASSPMVGKSSGNTIYF
TRBV6-5,TRBD1,NA,TRBJ1-2,TGTGCCAGCAGTTACTCGACAGGGGGGGACCATGGCTACACCTTC,CASSYSTGGDHGYTF
TRBV7-9,TRBD1,many,TRBJ1-1,TGTGCCAGCAGCTTAGGCGGGACAGTCGCTTTCTTT,CASSLGGTVAFF
TRBV18,NA,NA,TRBJ1-1,TGTGCCAGCTCGGACCGGGGGGAAGCTTTCTTT,CASSDRGEAFF
TRBV19,TRBD1,few,TRBJ2-3,TGTGCCAGTAGCGGGACAGGGGGCACAGATACGCAGTATTTT,CASSGTGGTDTQYF
TRBV20-1,NA,many,TRBJ2-7,TGCAGTGCTAGAGGTACAGGGGACTACGAGGGGCAGTACTTC,CSARGTGDYEGQYF
TRBV2,NA,many,TRBJ2-7,TGTGCCAGCAAGGTACAGTCCTACGAGCAGTACTTC,CASKVQSYEQYF
TRBV7-2,NA,many,TRBJ1-5,TGTGCCAGCAGCTTAGGGACAGCTCGAGGTCAGCCCCAGCATTTT,CASSLGTARGQPQHF
TRBV28,TRBD1,many,TRBJ2-6,TGTGCCAGCACCGGGACAGGTCTCTCTGGGGCCAACGTCCTGACTTTC,CASTGTGLSGANVLTF
TRBV6-4,NA,few,TRBJ1-1,TGTGCCAGCAGTGACTCCCCGGGGGCGCAAACTGAAGCTTTCTTT,CASSDSPGAQTEAFF
TRBV10-3,NA,few,TRBJ1-1,TGTGCCATCGTGATGTCTACCTTACTGACGAACACTGAAGCTTTCTTT,CAIVMSTLLTNTEAFF
TRBV11-2,NA,NA,TRBJ2-6,TGCGCCAGCAGCCAAGGGGATAGCGGCTCTGGGGCCAACGTCCTGACTTTC,CASSQGDSGSGANVLTF
TRBV10-3,TRBD1,few,TRBJ1-5,TGTGCCATCAGTGAGTCGCACAGGGGTGGCAATCAGCCCCAGCATTTT,CAISESHRGGNQPQHF
TRBV3-1,NA,many,TRBJ1-1,TGTGCCAGCAGCCAAGGTTACAGGGAGAACACTGAAGCTTTCTTT,CASSQGYRENTEAFF
TRBV5-4,TRBD1,many,TRBJ2-1,TGTGCCAGCAGCTTGGGCAGACAGGGCGATGAGCAGTTCTTC,CASSLGRQGDEQFF
TRBV6-2/TRBV6-3,NA,NA,TRBJ1-1,TGTGCCAGCAGCAGCCTCTTCATGAACACTGAAGCTTTCTTT,CASSSLFMNTEAFF
TRBV12-3/TRBV12-4,NA,NA,TRBJ2-2,TGTGCCAGCAGTTGGGGGTTCGCGAACACCGGGGAGCTGTTTTTT,CASSWGFANTGELFF
TRBV30,TRBD1,many,TRBJ1-1,TGTGCCTGGAGTAAGAGGGGGCGGGACACTGAAGCTTTCTTT,CAWSKRGRDTEAFF
TRBV29-1,TRBD1,many,TRBJ1-1,TGCAGCGTTGATCTACCGGGGACAGGGAATACGGGTGAAGCTTTCTTT,CSVDLPGTGNTGEAFF
TRBV3-1,NA,many,TRBJ2-7,TGTGCCAGCAGCCAAGGCTCGCCTTACGAGCAGTACTTC,CASSQGSPYEQYF
TRBV7-3,TRBD2,NA,TRBJ2-1,TGTGCCAGCAGCTTAGATGCGGGAGTATACAATGAGCAGTTCTTC,CASSLDAGVYNEQFF
TRBV9,NA,few,TRBJ2-1,TGTGCCAGCAGCCGGGGGGCTAGCGGAGACAATGAGCAGTTCTTC,CASSRGASGDNEQFF